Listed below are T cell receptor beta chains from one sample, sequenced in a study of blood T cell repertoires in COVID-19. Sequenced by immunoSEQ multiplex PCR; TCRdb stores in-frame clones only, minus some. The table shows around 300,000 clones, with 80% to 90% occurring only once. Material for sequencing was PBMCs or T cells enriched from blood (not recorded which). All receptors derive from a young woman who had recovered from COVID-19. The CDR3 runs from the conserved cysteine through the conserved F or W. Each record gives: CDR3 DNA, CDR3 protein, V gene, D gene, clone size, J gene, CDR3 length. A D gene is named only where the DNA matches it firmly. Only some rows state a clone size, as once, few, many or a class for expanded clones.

CDR3 DNA: TGCGCCAGCATAAGGACAGGGCCCTCTGGACGTGGCTACACCTTC
CDR3 protein: CASIRTGPSGRGYTF
V gene: TRBV23-1
D gene: TRBD1
clone size: -
J gene: TRBJ1-2
CDR3 length: 15

CDR3 DNA: TGTGCCAGCAGCTGGGGACTAGCGGGTGACGAGCAGTACTTC
CDR3 protein: CASSWGLAGDEQYF
V gene: TRBV5-4
D gene: TRBD2
clone size: -
J gene: TRBJ2-7
CDR3 length: 14

CDR3 DNA: TGTGCCTGGAGCCAGACTCTTGGCTACACCTTC
CDR3 protein: CAWSQTLGYTF
V gene: TRBV30
D gene: -
clone size: -
J gene: TRBJ1-2
CDR3 length: 11

CDR3 DNA: TGTGCCAGCTCACCACGGGCAGGGGGCGACTACGAGCAGTACTTC
CDR3 protein: CASSPRAGGDYEQYF
V gene: TRBV18
D gene: TRBD1
clone size: -
J gene: TRBJ2-7
CDR3 length: 15

CDR3 DNA: TGCGCCAGCAGCTTGGGGCCGGAGTTCCCATCCTACGAGCAGTACTTC
CDR3 protein: CASSLGPEFPSYEQYF
V gene: TRBV5-1
D gene: -
clone size: -
J gene: TRBJ2-7
CDR3 length: 16

CDR3 DNA: TGCGCCAGCAGCTTGGGTATAGCCCCCATCGTGGAGCAGTACTTC
CDR3 protein: CASSLGIAPIVEQYF
V gene: TRBV5-1
D gene: -
clone size: -
J gene: TRBJ2-7
CDR3 length: 15

CDR3 DNA: TGTGCCAGCAGTCCTTCTTCCGGGTTCGGTTCACCCCTCCACTTT
CDR3 protein: CASSPSSGFGSPLHF
V gene: TRBV7-6
D gene: -
clone size: few
J gene: TRBJ1-6
CDR3 length: 15

CDR3 DNA: TGTGCCTGGGGCACAGGTTATTCACCCCTCCACTTT
CDR3 protein: CAWGTGYSPLHF
V gene: TRBV30
D gene: -
clone size: -
J gene: TRBJ1-6
CDR3 length: 12

CDR3 DNA: TGTGCCAGCAGTTTATCGAATGGGGGGAACTACAATGAGCAGTTCTTC
CDR3 protein: CASSLSNGGNYNEQFF
V gene: TRBV27
D gene: -
clone size: -
J gene: TRBJ2-1
CDR3 length: 16

CDR3 DNA: TGCGCCAGCAGCCAAGAAGCGGGGTCATTTTCGCGGTACAATGAGCAGTTCTTC
CDR3 protein: CASSQEAGSFSRYNEQFF
V gene: TRBV4-1
D gene: TRBD2
clone size: -
J gene: TRBJ2-1
CDR3 length: 18

CDR3 DNA: TGTGCCAGCAGCAACCGGGACAGGACCTACGAGCAGTACTTC
CDR3 protein: CASSNRDRTYEQYF
V gene: TRBV7-9
D gene: TRBD1
clone size: -
J gene: TRBJ2-7
CDR3 length: 14

CDR3 DNA: TGTGCCACCCGGACAGGGTATAGCAATCAGCCCCAGCATTTT
CDR3 protein: CATRTGYSNQPQHF
V gene: TRBV28
D gene: TRBD1
clone size: -
J gene: TRBJ1-5
CDR3 length: 14

CDR3 DNA: TGCGCCAGCAGCTTGGCCGGGACGGGAGTTGAAGCTTTCTTT
CDR3 protein: CASSLAGTGVEAFF
V gene: TRBV5-1
D gene: -
clone size: once
J gene: TRBJ1-1
CDR3 length: 14

CDR3 DNA: TGTGCCATCACTGGCTTAGGGGGAAATGGCTACACCTTC
CDR3 protein: CAITGLGGNGYTF
V gene: TRBV10-3
D gene: -
clone size: -
J gene: TRBJ1-2
CDR3 length: 13

CDR3 DNA: TGTGCCAGCAGTGAAAGCAGTACGGCAGGTCAAGAGACCCAGTACTTC
CDR3 protein: CASSESSTAGQETQYF
V gene: TRBV6-1
D gene: -
clone size: -
J gene: TRBJ2-5
CDR3 length: 16

CDR3 DNA: TGTGCCAGCACCTTCGGGGAAAACAGGGGGCTGGGCTATGGCTACACCTTC
CDR3 protein: CASTFGENRGLGYGYTF
V gene: TRBV5-4
D gene: TRBD1
clone size: -
J gene: TRBJ1-2
CDR3 length: 17

CDR3 DNA: TGTGCCAGCAACCATCCTACGGGACAGGGAACCCATGGCTACACCTTC
CDR3 protein: CASNHPTGQGTHGYTF
V gene: TRBV5-5
D gene: TRBD1
clone size: -
J gene: TRBJ1-2
CDR3 length: 16

CDR3 DNA: TGTGCCAGCAGTTCCTGGACAGGGCCCTCGAACACTGAAGCTTTCTTT
CDR3 protein: CASSSWTGPSNTEAFF
V gene: TRBV6-5
D gene: TRBD1
clone size: -
J gene: TRBJ1-1
CDR3 length: 16

CDR3 DNA: TGCGCCAGCAGCTTCAATCCGGGACTAGACTACGAGCAGTACTTC
CDR3 protein: CASSFNPGLDYEQYF
V gene: TRBV5-1
D gene: TRBD2
clone size: -
J gene: TRBJ2-7
CDR3 length: 15

CDR3 DNA: TGTGCCAGTCGGGAGGACAACGCAGATACGCAGTATTTT
CDR3 protein: CASREDNADTQYF
V gene: TRBV10-3
D gene: TRBD2
clone size: -
J gene: TRBJ2-3
CDR3 length: 13

CDR3 DNA: TGTGCCAGCTGTACTCCAGGGACTAATGAAAAACTGTTTTTT
CDR3 protein: CASCTPGTNEKLFF
V gene: TRBV6-5
D gene: -
clone size: -
J gene: TRBJ1-4
CDR3 length: 14

CDR3 DNA: TGCGCCAGCAGCTTGACAGGGTTGAACACTGAAGCTTTCTTT
CDR3 protein: CASSLTGLNTEAFF
V gene: TRBV5-1
D gene: -
clone size: -
J gene: TRBJ1-1
CDR3 length: 14

CDR3 DNA: TGTGCCAGCAGCTTGGTTGCGGGGTTGTGGGCTTTCTTT
CDR3 protein: CASSLVAGLWAFF
V gene: TRBV5-8
D gene: -
clone size: -
J gene: TRBJ1-1
CDR3 length: 13

CDR3 DNA: TGTGCCAGCAGCCCCCTGACAGGGACACTCTACGAGCAGTACTTC
CDR3 protein: CASSPLTGTLYEQYF
V gene: TRBV7-9
D gene: TRBD1
clone size: -
J gene: TRBJ2-7
CDR3 length: 15

CDR3 DNA: TGTGCCAGCAGCTTACGGTGGCGGGGGGCCAGAGATACGCAGTATTTT
CDR3 protein: CASSLRWRGARDTQYF
V gene: TRBV11-2
D gene: TRBD2
clone size: -
J gene: TRBJ2-3
CDR3 length: 16

CDR3 DNA: TGTGCCACCTCGGGGGACTCAAGGTTTACTGAAGCTTTCTTT
CDR3 protein: CATSGDSRFTEAFF
V gene: TRBV6-5
D gene: -
clone size: -
J gene: TRBJ1-1
CDR3 length: 14

CDR3 DNA: TGTGCCAGCAGTGAGGGGGGTGTCACTGAAGCTTTCTTT
CDR3 protein: CASSEGGVTEAFF
V gene: TRBV2
D gene: -
clone size: -
J gene: TRBJ1-1
CDR3 length: 13

CDR3 DNA: TGTGCCAGCTTTCAACCGGGTGCTAGGTATTCACCCCTCCACTTT
CDR3 protein: CASFQPGARYSPLHF
V gene: TRBV2
D gene: -
clone size: once
J gene: TRBJ1-6
CDR3 length: 15

CDR3 DNA: TGTGCCAGCAGCCCTGTATCGGGGGGAACCGGGGAGCTGTTTTTT
CDR3 protein: CASSPVSGGTGELFF
V gene: TRBV6-4
D gene: TRBD2
clone size: once
J gene: TRBJ2-2
CDR3 length: 15

CDR3 DNA: TGTGCCAGCTCACCAACAACCGGGACAGGGATGGGCAATCAGCCCCAGCATTTT
CDR3 protein: CASSPTTGTGMGNQPQHF
V gene: TRBV18
D gene: TRBD1
clone size: -
J gene: TRBJ1-5
CDR3 length: 18

CDR3 DNA: TGTGCCAGCAGCCAAGACCCCGGGGGGGGCCAAGATACGCAGTATTTT
CDR3 protein: CASSQDPGGGQDTQYF
V gene: TRBV3-1/TRBV3-2
D gene: TRBD2
clone size: -
J gene: TRBJ2-3
CDR3 length: 16

CDR3 DNA: TGTGCCAGCAGGCTCGACAGGGGGCTAGGCGAAAAACTGTTTTTT
CDR3 protein: CASRLDRGLGEKLFF
V gene: TRBV2
D gene: TRBD1
clone size: -
J gene: TRBJ1-4
CDR3 length: 15

CDR3 DNA: TGTGCCAGCTCACCACCCAGGTCCTACAATGAGCAGTTCTTC
CDR3 protein: CASSPPRSYNEQFF
V gene: TRBV18
D gene: -
clone size: once
J gene: TRBJ2-1
CDR3 length: 14